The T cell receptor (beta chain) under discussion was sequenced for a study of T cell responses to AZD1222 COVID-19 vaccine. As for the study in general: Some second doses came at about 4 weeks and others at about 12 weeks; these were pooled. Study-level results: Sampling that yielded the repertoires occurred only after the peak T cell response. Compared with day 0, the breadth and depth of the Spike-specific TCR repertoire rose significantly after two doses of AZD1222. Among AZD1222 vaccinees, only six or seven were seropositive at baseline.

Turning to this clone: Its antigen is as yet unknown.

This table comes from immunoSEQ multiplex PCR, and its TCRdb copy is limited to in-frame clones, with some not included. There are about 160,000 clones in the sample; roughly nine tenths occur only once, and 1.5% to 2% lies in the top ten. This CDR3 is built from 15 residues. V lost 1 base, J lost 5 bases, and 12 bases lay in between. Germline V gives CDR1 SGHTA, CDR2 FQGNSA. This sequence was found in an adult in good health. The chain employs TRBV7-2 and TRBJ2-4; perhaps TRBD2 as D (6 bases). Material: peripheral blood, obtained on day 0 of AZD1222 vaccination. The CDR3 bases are TGTGCCAGCAGCTTAGTGGCGGGGAGCGAAAACATTCAGTACTTC. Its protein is CASSLVAGSENIQYF.